The sequence of this T cell receptor beta chain was determined in a study of cytomegalovirus exposure and HLA in healthy donors listed by TCRdb under 2017. Describing the broader study: According to an earlier analysis of a few hundred of the donors, some 180 million T cells yielded some 110 million unique TCR beta sequences and approximately 300 Gb of sequence data. In an earlier analysis of roughly 580 of the donors, high-throughput TCR beta sequencing was used to judge whether each TCR beta V gene segment behaved as functional or pseudogenic. To predict cytomegalovirus infection status, the study brought together high-throughput TCR immunosequencing, statistical association of individual TCRs with disease status, and machine learning. An early release that covered more than 550 HLA-typed donors contained around 300 gigabases of sequencing data and around 85 million unique TCR sequences. A separate validation cohort of roughly 110 different subjects was used in addition to the 666-subject first cohort. The study aimed to test whether cataloging public T cell receptors could reveal signatures of past pathogen exposure. Several DR-DQ haplotypes were handled as single units for association and clustering, since linkage in the cohort was strong. The study used immunosequencing to profile the T cell repertoires of some 600 subjects and linked those repertoires to cytomegalovirus serostatus. All discovery cohort repertoires had been generated using a single sequencing platform. The number of donors typed differed by locus, with 629-630 for A, B, C, DRB1 and DQB1, more than 500 for DQA1, 600 to 610 for DPA1, and 450 to 480 for DPB1. On average, 235,054 unique TCR beta nucleotide sequences were sequenced per donor among a few hundred genotyped donors of the cohort, with around 19% of those sequences being non-productive. Alongside the repertoire data, information on donor age, sex, ethnicity and CMV serostatus was compiled. Class I and class II HLA loci were covered by the typing at four-digit resolution. A later genetic analysis took genome-wide SNP genotypes for about 65% of the 666 donors and used that subset as a discovery cohort. In a later analysis, previously published TCR beta repertoires from fewer than 750 donors were re-analyzed and high-resolution HLA genotyping was added so that TCR occurrence patterns could be studied. The genetic ancestry cluster associated with self-reported Caucasian donors included over 80% of the 350 to 500 genotyped donors. Rather than drawing on any new phenotypic data, the later analysis identified candidate immune exposures from TCR beta sequences and the way those sequences occurred across donors.

Study-wide conclusions, independent of this receptor: A cluster of highly shared sequence variants was judged likely to represent a technical artifact of the sequencing pipeline. CMV serostatus was the only immune exposure information available for the cohort. HLA typing was unavailable for some donors at each locus, so association tests used only the typed subset. A further reported finding was that TCR beta sequences accurately predicted the HLA-A and HLA-B alleles for most subjects in the first cohort. Most CMV-associated TCR beta chains appeared to be HLA-restricted in a later analysis, and the HLA associations seemed to be driven largely by CMV exposure. In an earlier analysis of a few hundred of the donors, most TCR beta V segments were observed in productive rearrangements about 87% or about 30% of the time, broadly matching IMGT annotations. In a later analysis, the rate of TCR association differed among HLA loci, with DRB1 alleles having the most associated TCRs and HLA-C alleles having the fewest. Several of the top co-occurrence clusters appeared to be linked to parvovirus B19, influenza, CMV and Epstein-Barr virus, according to a later analysis. Assigning TCR associations to individual alleles was difficult when HLA alleles, especially DR and DQ, strongly co-occurred. In both the original and validation cohorts, the classifier was reported to diagnose cytomegalovirus status with high specificity and sensitivity. While some public TCRs were present in many individuals, most TCR sequences turned up only very rarely across donors. It was suggested by the authors that the approach could potentially be generalized to other disease states and immunological phenotypes. Compared with equally common non-associated chains, HLA-associated TCR beta chains in a later analysis were more clonally expanded and had lower generation probabilities. In a later analysis, about 16,000 TCR beta sequences were associated with specific HLA alleles at a false discovery rate of 0.05. Compared with the roughly 670-donor mean, donors in an Asian-associated ancestry cluster had fewer N-insertions in productive TCRs, according to a later genetic analysis. Because counts were too low, approximately 18 rarely observed V segments, including chromosome 9 orphons, were excluded from the earlier analysis of around 590 of the donors. Some IMGT-functional V segments, including TRBV6-2 and TRBV6-3, could not be distinguished by the 87-base-pair reads and were therefore excluded. Linkage disequilibrium might explain the correlated functional status among segregating V segments, but an unknown experimental factor could not be ruled out. An association between a missense DCLRE1C variant and V-gene and J-gene trimming of TCR beta chains was found in a later genetic analysis and replicated in an independent cohort. A total of roughly 160 TCR beta chains were listed by the study as associated with cytomegalovirus. Roughly uniform sequencing depth across donors was assumed in presence/absence analyses, although this assumption may not hold. In vitro tests confirmed that a few of the cytomegalovirus-associated TCR beta chains recognize cytomegalovirus antigens. This cohort had only TCR beta chains sequenced, and the lack of alpha or paired-chain data limited which features could be detected.

The cohort was made up of approximately 670 healthy bone marrow donors. All cohort members were sampled while nominally healthy, although unrecorded immune exposures were likely present. The donor tested CMV seropositive, placing the donor among the approximately 290 seropositive members of the cohort. Every donor gave a peripheral blood sample, and the peripheral blood mononuclear cells from that sample were used for TCR beta sequencing. Genomic DNA was extracted from the blood cell samples with the Qiagen DNeasy Blood Extraction Kit. Library creation used the immunoSEQ multiplex PCR assay. For the multiplex PCR, a mixture combining 60 forward primers for TCR Vbeta segments and 13 reverse primers for TCR Jbeta segments was used. Amplification of the CDR3 region of rearranged TCR beta genes was performed with a multiplex PCR assay on genomic DNA. Amplified TCR beta libraries were sequenced as 87-base-pair reads on the Illumina HiSeq System. In the paper's pipeline: A later analysis tallied roughly 76 million unique TCR beta chains across the 666 repertoires, and 10 million to 11 million of those chains were shared by two or more donors. A nearest-neighbor algorithm error-corrected the raw reads and collapsed the reads into unique sequences, merging closely related sequences to remove PCR and sequencing errors. V, D and J gene segments were assigned by aligning CDR3 sequences to IMGT reference sequences. Each retained sequence needed at least a six-nucleotide match to both a V gene segment and a J gene segment. A rearrangement was called productive if the CDR3 had no stop codons and remained in frame with V and J, and every other rearrangement was called non-productive. CDR3 was defined by IMGT convention, running from the second conserved V-encoded cysteine to the conserved J-encoded phenylalanine. The earlier analysis of 587 of the donors excluded sequences that lacked an unambiguous match to a single V gene segment. An earlier analysis of a few hundred of the donors called V segments functional above 56.7% productive rearrangements and segregating when the between-donor standard deviation exceeded 5%. A statistical classification framework was developed to diagnose cytomegalovirus status using the catalog of TCR beta chain sequences. A later analysis assigned V and J genes by comparing TCR nucleotide sequences with IMGT/GENE-DB human TR gene sequences. A later analysis assigned CDR3 sequences and most-parsimonious VDJ recombination scenarios with the TCRdist pipeline. In a later analysis, each TCR beta chain was defined by its CDR3 amino acid sequence together with its V-gene family, and reads lacking a unique V-gene family were excluded. To address suspected cross-contamination and a sequencing artifact, a later analysis removed 450 to 700 highly shared, low-generation-probability nucleotide sequences. A later analysis calculated a clonal expansion index for each public chain from normalized within-repertoire ranks of inferred template counts. In a later analysis, generation probabilities were computed with a VDJ recombination model fitted to out-of-frame rearrangements, and the resulting probabilities were checked against IGoR. In a later analysis, TCR-TCR, TCR-HLA and TCR-CMV co-occurrence was scored with hypergeometric tests, and a repertoire-size bias correction was applied to TCR pairs. A later analysis estimated false discovery rates by permuting HLA or CMV assignments 20 times. In a later analysis, co-occurring TCRs were grouped using DBSCAN, with TCRdist sequence similarity added in when clustering inside HLA-allele-positive subsets. Co-occurrence clustering excluded repertoires with fewer than 30,000 or more than 120,000 public chains, plus five with anomalous nucleotide sharing. TCRdb obtained this table from immuneACCESS and retained in-frame rearrangements with V and J assigned. These tables miss some clones; where compared with another copy, unresolved V genes account for less than half of the shortfall, and the remainder is unexplained. The DNA gave D and trimming, while V, J and clone size come from that table. Across this sample there are about 230,000 clones, with 70% to 80% seen only once. Together, the top ten hold 2.7% of the sample.

Here V drops 6 bases and J drops 4 bases, and the junction holds 8 bases not matched to any gene. CDR3 length: 15 amino acids, cysteine to phenylalanine. Only the CDR3 region is kept as DNA, spanning 45 bases read in frame from base 1. Reading the germline V gene gives CDR1 MDHEN and CDR2 SYDVKM. Notes on this clone: The antigen this receptor binds is unknown. No quality values exist for individual bases; no much larger clone is one base distant.

The source of this sequence is a woman aged 60-75 years in good health and CMV-seropositive. The V gene is TRBV28 and the J gene is TRBJ1-5; TRBD1 lines up with 8 middle nucleotides. What was sequenced was PBMCs. The CDR3 is CASSWTGLGNQPQHF. The nucleotide sequence is given as TGTGCCAGCAGCTGGACAGGGCTAGGAAATCAGCCCCAGCATTTT.